This passage covers 24 T cell receptor beta chains from one sample sequenced in a study of T cell repertoires in cytomegalovirus infection. TCRdb passed the reads through MiXCR, listing each CDR3 protein once. The profile shows under 600,000 distinct CDR3 sequences, approximately 15% of them singletons. Input material: CD8+ T cells from PBMCs. These receptors came from a human donor in good health (CMV status not recorded). Some clones in this sample may be carry-over from other donors' samples.

CDR3 bases: TGCAGTGCTAGAGATCGAGAGCGGGGGCCATACAATGAGCAGTTCTTC. Its translation: CSARDRERGPYNEQFF. The chain uses TRBV20-1 and TRBJ2-1; 8 bases agree with TRBD2. Germline CDR1 is DFQATT and CDR2 is SNEGSKA (reference sequence). This CDR3 spans 16 amino acids. The V segment lost 0 bases and the J segment 4 bases; nucleotides outside the gene matches: 8.

This clonotype was counted at least ten times. The chain recombines TRBV5-1 with TRBJ2-7; D gene ambiguous. The CDR3 is 13 amino acids. Germline V gene data show CDR1 as SGHRS and CDR2 as YFSETQ. Trimming took 0 bases from V and 4 from J, leaving 8 bases between them. The CDR3 region is CASSLGKGYEQYF. CDR3 DNA sequence: TGCGCCAGCAGCTTGGGCAAGGGTTACGAGCAGTACTTC.

This clonotype was picked up a small number of times. The chain combines TRBV12-3 or TRBV12-4 with TRBJ1-5; no clear D. The V gene lost 6 bases and the J gene lost 3 bases, with 18 bases spanning the gap. The CDR3 has 16 amino acids. The CDR3 DNA reads as TGTGCCAGCAGAAGATCCGCGGACGGTCCCAATCAGCCCCAGCATTTT. Its protein product is CASRRSADGPNQPQHF.

The sample holds a few counts of this clonotype. The gene calls are TRBV29-1 and TRBJ2-4, with TRBD2 matching over 10 bases. V dropped 2 bases and J dropped 7; count of bases not matched to a gene: 8. The CDR3 is made up of 15 amino acids. Germline values: CDR1 SQVTM, CDR2 ANQGSEA. The CDR3 DNA follows: TGCAGCGTTGAAAAAGCGGGAGGGTTCTTGAACATTCAGTACTTC. It translates to CSVEKAGGFLNIQYF.

Here the CDR3 reads CASSYSRRTHLQHF. The CDR3 DNA follows: TGTGCCAGCAGTTACTCCCGAAGGACCCACCTTCAGCATTTT. The J gene is TRBJ1-5, the V gene TRBV6-2 or TRBV6-3; D unclear. Germline CDR1 is MNHEY and CDR2 is SVGEGT. Trimming pared 0 bases from V and 13 bases from J, leaving 16 bases between. There are 14 residues in the CDR3.

The chain carries TRBV10-3 and TRBJ2-1; TRBD2 matches 10 bases. J lost 6 bases, V lost 2 bases, and 1 base had no gene match. The CDR3 is 14 amino acids. CDR1 ENHRY and CDR2 SYGVKD come from the germline V gene. CDR3 amino acids: CAISEPSGSNEQFF. As DNA, the CDR3 is TGTGCCATCAGTGAGCCTAGCGGGAGCAATGAGCAGTTCTTC.

This clonotype was seen a few times. The chain uses TRBV29-1 and TRBJ1-2; tentatively, D is TRBD1 (5 bases). Looked up from germline, CDR1 is SQVTM and CDR2 is ANQGSEA. The CDR3 loop spans 12 amino acids. Deletions cut 3 bases from V and 8 bases from J, with 13 bases between. CDR3 sequence: CSVEGTHGGYTF. CDR3 nucleotides: TGCAGCGTTGAGGGGACCCATGGGGGCTACACCTTC.

The table lists this clonotype with many counts. V is TRBV7-3 and J is TRBJ1-2; TRBD1 matches at 10 bases. The trim removed 5 bases at V and 4 bases at J, leaving 13 bases unmatched. CDR1 is SGHTA and CDR2 is FQGTGA in the germline V gene. This CDR3 is 17 amino acids long. The CDR3 bases are TGTGCCAGCAGCGCCCGGGACAGGGGCCCCCGAGGCTATGGCTACACCTTC. It yields the protein CASSARDRGPRGYGYTF. Combining the CDR3 with reference TRBV7-3 and TRBJ1-2 gives the whole variable domain GAGVSQTPSNKVTEKGKYVELRCDPISGHTALYWYRQSLGQGPEFLIYFQGTGAADDSGLPNDRFFAVRPEGSVSTLKIQRTERGDSAVYLCASSARDRGPRGYGYTFGSGTRLTVV.

This clonotype has just a few counts. V usage is TRBV30 and J usage is TRBJ1-5; the match to TRBD1 covers 7 bases. The CDR3 is 12 residues long. Germline CDR1 reads GTSNPN; CDR2 reads SVGIG (reference sequence). V shed 7 bases and J 4 bases; nucleotides not matched to a gene: 4. CDR3 amino acids: CAFNRGNQPQHF. In DNA form, the CDR3 reads TGTGCCTTTAACAGGGGTAATCAGCCCCAGCATTTT.

CDR3 in DNA: TGTGCCAGCAGCGTATCCGCAGGGGTGAACACTGAAGCTTTCTTT. Translation: CASSVSAGVNTEAFF. The chain employs TRBV9 and TRBJ1-1, with D possibly TRBD1 on 6 matching bases. With 1 base removed from V and 0 bases from J, the gap between germline ends came to 10 bases. The CDR3 has 15 amino acids. Per the germline V gene, CDR1 is SGDLS and CDR2 is YYNGEE.

This clonotype was observed a handful of times. V and J are TRBV7-3 and TRBJ2-1; 8 bases agree with TRBD2. Germline V gene lookup returns CDR1 SGHTA and CDR2 FQGTGA. With V trimmed by 4 bases and J by 7 bases, 12 bases remained unmatched. CDR3 length equals 16 residues. CDR3 DNA: TGTGCCAGCAGCTCAAAGTCGGGTACTAGCGGTAATGAGCAGTTCTTC. Translating gives CASSSKSGTSGNEQFF. Combining the CDR3 with reference TRBV7-3 and TRBJ2-1 gives the whole variable domain GAGVSQTPSNKVTEKGKYVELRCDPISGHTALYWYRQSLGQGPEFLIYFQGTGAADDSGLPNDRFFAVRPEGSVSTLKIQRTERGDSAVYLCASSSKSGTSGNEQFFGPGTRLTVL.

This clonotype was seen repeatedly, ten times or more. Its ends do not fully match the called genes, so a read error is possible. V is TRBV7-8 and J is TRBJ2-1; D unresolved. The CDR3 has 12 residues. Germline assignment: CDR1 SGHVS and CDR2 FQNEAQ. This chain's CDR3 is CASSIGPHQRDF. The CDR3 region has the DNA TGTGCCAGCAGCATAGGACCTCACCAAAGGGATTTC.

This clonotype was seen ten or more times. The rearrangement uses TRBV11-1 and TRBJ2-7, with D unresolved. Looked up from germline, CDR1 is SGHAT and CDR2 is FQDESV (reference sequence). The CDR3 covers 13 residues. The V gene lost 0 bases and the J gene lost 4 bases, with 7 bases spanning the gap. CDR3 nucleotide sequence: TGTGCCAGCAGCTTAGCGCAGTCATACGAGCAGTACTTC. As protein: CASSLAQSYEQYF.

This clonotype was observed many times. This chain links TRBV7-9 with TRBJ2-5; D gene uncertain. Trimming took 1 base from V and 5 from J, leaving 14 bases between them. Germline V lookup: CDR1 SEHNR, CDR2 FQNEAQ (reference sequence). CDR3 length equals 15 residues. The CDR3 DNA is TGTGCCAGCAGCTTAGAGGGCAGAGGAAGGGAGACCCAGTACTTC. Amino acids: CASSLEGRGRETQYF. The full variable domain, rest sourced from reference TRBV7-9 and TRBJ2-5, is DTGVSQNPRHKITKRGQNVTFRCDPISEHNRLYWYRQTLGQGPEFLTYFQNEAQLEKSRLLSDRFSAERPKGSFSTLEIQRTEQGDSAMYLCASSLEGRGRETQYFGPGTRLLVL.

This clonotype was seen ten or more times. The chain combines TRBV9 with TRBJ2-1, with D possibly being TRBD2 (7 bases). V lost 4 bases to trimming and J lost 4 bases, with 15 bases between them. Looked up from germline, CDR1 is SGDLS and CDR2 is YYNGEE. The CDR3 runs to 15 residues. The CDR3 coding sequence is TGTGCCAGCAGCTCGAGGGGGGAGGGGTACAATGAGCAGTTCTTC. This translates into CASSSRGEGYNEQFF.

This clonotype was seen ten or more times. This CDR3 reads CASSPDGGKRDEQFF. The CDR3 region has the DNA TGTGCCAGCAGCCCAGATGGCGGGAAACGGGATGAGCAGTTCTTC. V usage is TRBV7-9 and J usage is TRBJ2-1; possibly TRBD2 for D (6 bases). CDR3 length: 15 amino acids. The V end was cut by 5 bases, the J end by 8 bases, with 19 bases between. Germline V gene lookup returns CDR1 SEHNR and CDR2 FQNEAQ (reference sequence).

To note about this clonotype: This sequence may be a read error, since a much larger clone differs from it by one base. Because the CDR3 is missing its conserved closing phenylalanine or tryptophan, this is likely a read error. The CDR3 region is CASSQGGGSYEQYL. DNA for the CDR3: TGTGCCAGCAGCCAAGGGGGGGGGAGCTACGAGCAGTACTTA. The rearrangement links TRBV14 to TRBJ2-7, with 7 bases aligning to TRBD2. The V segment lost 1 base and the J segment 3 bases; nucleotides outside the gene matches: 3. The V gene's germline CDR1 is SGHDN and CDR2 FVKESK. This CDR3 region has 14 residues.

This clonotype is a singleton in its sample. V usage is TRBV6-5 and J usage is TRBJ2-1; possible D gene TRBD2, 5 bases. CDR3 length: 13 residues. Germline V gives CDR1 MNHEY, CDR2 SVGAGI. The V end lost 11 bases, the J end lost 4 bases, and 15 bases lay between the germline ends. This chain's CDR3 is CAVFGGLYNEQFF. CDR3 in DNA: TGTGCCGTGTTCGGAGGACTTTACAATGAGCAGTTCTTC.

This clonotype has ten or more counts. In DNA form, the CDR3 reads TGTGCCAGCAGCTTAACGTTTCCAGGGGGACAAGAGACCCAGTACTTC. Protein: CASSLTFPGGQETQYF. This sequence joins TRBV7-3 and TRBJ2-5, with 7 bases lining up with TRBD1. This CDR3 has 16 amino acids. Trimming cost V 0 bases and J 2 bases; bases outside gene matches: 6. Germline V gene sequence: CDR1 SGHTA, CDR2 FQGTGA.

This clonotype was counted a few times. V usage is TRBV10-3 and J usage is TRBJ2-7, with D possibly TRBD2 on 5 matching bases. The CDR3 is 13 amino acids. Germline V lookup: CDR1 ENHRY, CDR2 SYGVKD. The germline V and J ends were trimmed by 0 bases and 5 bases, with 8 bases remaining between them. CDR3 bases: TGTGCCATCAGTGAGTCGAGGGCCCACGAGCAGTACTTC. Its translation is CAISESRAHEQYF.

The chain carries TRBV19 and TRBJ2-3, with 8 bases matching TRBD2. Germline V gene data show CDR1 as LNHDA and CDR2 as SQIVND (reference sequence). This CDR3 comprises 16 residues. V lost 4 bases and J lost 0; bases outside the gene matches: 6. CDR3 coding DNA: TGTGCCAGTAGTACTCGGACTAGCCCCAGCACAGATACGCAGTATTTT. Its translation: CASSTRTSPSTDTQYF. The variable domain in full, completed from reference TRBV19 and TRBJ2-3, reads DGGITQSPKYLFRKEGQNVTLSCEQNLNHDAMYWYRQDPGQGLRLIYYSQIVNDFQKGDIAEGYSVSREKKESFPLTVTSAQKNPTAFYLCASSTRTSPSTDTQYFGPGTRLTVL.

This clonotype was seen many times. This chain uses TRBV5-4 with TRBJ1-1; unclear D gene. The CDR3 spans 14 residues. Trimming took off 1 base at V and 3 bases at J, with 10 bases between the two ends. Germline V lookup: CDR1 SGHNT, CDR2 YYREEE (reference sequence). CDR3 sequence: CASSLYDGYTEAFF. CDR3 bases: TGTGCCAGCAGCTTGTACGACGGTTACACTGAAGCTTTCTTT.

The chain is built from TRBV5-4 and TRBJ1-1, with D maybe TRBD1 (6 bases). The CDR3 contains 13 residues. Trimming took 4 bases from V and 5 from J, leaving 12 bases between them. CDR1 and CDR2 from the germline V gene are SGHNT and YYREEE (reference sequence). DNA for the CDR3: TGTGCCAGCAGCCACAGGGAAGGGACTGAAGCTTTCTTT. Its translation is CASSHREGTEAFF.

Of note for this clonotype: Mismatch with germline at one junction end may stem from a read error. This chain uses TRBV7-2 with TRBJ2-7, with 7 bases lining up with TRBD1. Germline CDR1 and CDR2: SGHTA and FQGNSA. There are 13 residues in the CDR3. CDR3 in amino acids: CASRPGTVYEPYF. In DNA, the CDR3 is TGTGCCAGCAGACCCGGGACAGTTTACGAGCCGTACTTC.